Sequencing of this T cell receptor beta chain was carried out in a study of shared clonotypes between healthy human individuals. Study as a whole: CD4 naive and memory got three plates each, CD8 naive two, CD8 memory one.

The authors split each subset's genomic DNA evenly across several immunoSEQ plates. The assay was immunoSEQ multiplex PCR, and TCRdb's table has in-frame clones only and misses some. Altogether about 2.4 million clones are present, around 90% being singletons, with the ten largest covering roughly 0.15%. Trimming pared 5 bases from V and 3 bases from J, leaving 14 bases between. The CDR3 covers 14 residues. From germline, CDR1 is LNHNV and CDR2 YYDKDF (reference sequence). Naive CD4+ cells were CD45RA-selected; the remaining cells were memory. The sequencing sample was made of naive CD4+ T cells sorted from blood. Subset denoted: CD45RA+ positively selected. This chain uses TRBV15 with TRBJ2-7, with D maybe TRBD1 (6 bases). This clonotype was obtained from a young man in good health. This chain's CDR3 is CATSLTGHVYEQYF. The CDR3 nucleotides read TGTGCCACCAGCTTGACAGGTCATGTCTACGAGCAGTACTTC.